This record concerns one T cell receptor beta chain sequence. The antigen remains undetermined. TCRdb's table, derived via immunoSEQ multiplex PCR, lists solely in-frame clones and lacks some. The sample yields 43,000 or so clones, about 95% seen once. This entry belongs to a study of graft-versus-host responses after intestinal transplantation. The overall study: The whole recipient group had anti-thymocyte globulin induction followed by tacrolimus and steroids for roughly three years.

Trimming removed 5 bases at V and 4 bases at J, with 12 bases between. Looked up from germline, CDR1 is LNHDA and CDR2 is SQIVND (reference sequence). The CDR3 spans 14 residues. Whole-study findings and limits: Graft-versus-host to host-versus-graft clonal ratios in allografts were high in patients with graft-donor T cell macrochimerism.

The sequences come from PBMCs, collected around 350 days after intestinal transplant. This chain uses TRBV19 with TRBJ1-3, with D uncertain. This receptor was identified in a human patient who received an intestinal transplant, so some T cells may come from the graft donor. Here the CDR3 reads CASSFDMGGNTIYF. CDR3 nucleotide sequence: TGTGCCAGTAGTTTTGATATGGGAGGAAACACCATATATTTT.